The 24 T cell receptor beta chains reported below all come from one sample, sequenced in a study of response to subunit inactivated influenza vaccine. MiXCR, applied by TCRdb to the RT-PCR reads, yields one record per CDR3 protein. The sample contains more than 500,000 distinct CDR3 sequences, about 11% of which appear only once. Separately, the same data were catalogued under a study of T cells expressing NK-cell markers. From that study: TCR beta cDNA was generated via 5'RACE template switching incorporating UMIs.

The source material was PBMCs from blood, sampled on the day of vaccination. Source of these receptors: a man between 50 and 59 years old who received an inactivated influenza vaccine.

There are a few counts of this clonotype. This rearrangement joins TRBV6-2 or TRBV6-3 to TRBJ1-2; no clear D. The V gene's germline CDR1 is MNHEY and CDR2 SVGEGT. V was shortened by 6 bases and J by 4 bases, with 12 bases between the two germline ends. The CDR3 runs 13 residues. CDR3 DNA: TGTGCCAGCAGCCACGGACGGATCTATGGCTACACCTTC. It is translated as CASSHGRIYGYTF.

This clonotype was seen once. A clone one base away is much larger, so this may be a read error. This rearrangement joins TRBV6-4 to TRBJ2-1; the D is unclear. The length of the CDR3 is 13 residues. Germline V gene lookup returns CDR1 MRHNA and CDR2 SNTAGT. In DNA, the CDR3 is TGTGCCAACAGTGTAGACCGATACAATGAGCAGTTCTTC. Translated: CANSVDRYNEQFF.

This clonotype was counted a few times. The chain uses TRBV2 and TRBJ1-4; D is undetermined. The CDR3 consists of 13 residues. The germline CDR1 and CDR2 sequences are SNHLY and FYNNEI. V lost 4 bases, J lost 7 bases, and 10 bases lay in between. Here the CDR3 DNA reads TGTGCCAGCAGTGCGCCGGCAGGTGAAAAACTGTTTTTT. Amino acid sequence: CASSAPAGEKLFF.

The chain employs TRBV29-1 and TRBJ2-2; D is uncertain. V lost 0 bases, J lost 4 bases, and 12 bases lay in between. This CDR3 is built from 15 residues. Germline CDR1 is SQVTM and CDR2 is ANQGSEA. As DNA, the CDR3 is TGCAGCGTTGAAGATGGTCAGGTTCGCACCGGGGAGCTGTTTTTT. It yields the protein CSVEDGQVRTGELFF.

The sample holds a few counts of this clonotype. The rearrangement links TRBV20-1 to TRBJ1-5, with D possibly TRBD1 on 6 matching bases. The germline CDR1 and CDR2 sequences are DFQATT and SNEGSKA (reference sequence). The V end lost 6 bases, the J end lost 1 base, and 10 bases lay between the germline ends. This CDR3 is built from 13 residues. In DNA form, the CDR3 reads TGCAGTGCCACGACAGGAAGCAATCAGCCCCAGCATTTT. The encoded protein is CSATTGSNQPQHF.

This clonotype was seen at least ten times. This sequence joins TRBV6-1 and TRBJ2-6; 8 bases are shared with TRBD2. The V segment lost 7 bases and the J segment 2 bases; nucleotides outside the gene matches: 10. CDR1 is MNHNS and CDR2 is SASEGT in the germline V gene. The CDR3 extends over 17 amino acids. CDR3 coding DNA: TGTGCCAGCACTGACCCTAGCGGGCGAACTGGGGCCAACGTCCTGACTTTC. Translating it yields CASTDPSGRTGANVLTF.

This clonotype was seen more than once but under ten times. The DNA of the CDR3 is TGTGCCACCAGTGATTTAGCGGGGGTGAACTACAATGAGCAGTTCTTC. It codes for CATSDLAGVNYNEQFF. The chain employs TRBV24-1 and TRBJ2-1, with TRBD2 identical over 8 bases. Germline trimming cut 1 base from V and 3 bases from J; bases unmatched to any gene: 4. The CDR3 totals 16 residues. In germline, CDR1 is KGHDR, CDR2 SFDVKD.

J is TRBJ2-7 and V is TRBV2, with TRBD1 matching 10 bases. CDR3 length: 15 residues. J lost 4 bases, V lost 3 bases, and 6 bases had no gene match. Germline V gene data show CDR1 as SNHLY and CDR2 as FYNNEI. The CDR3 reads CASSDLGTGVYEQYF. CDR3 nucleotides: TGTGCCAGCAGTGACTTGGGGACAGGGGTGTACGAGCAGTACTTC. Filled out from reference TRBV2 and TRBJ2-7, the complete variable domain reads EPEVTQTPSHQVTQMGQEVILRCVPISNHLYFYWYRQILGQKVEFLVSFYNNEISEKSEIFDDQFSVERPDGSNFTLKIRSTKLEDSAMYFCASSDLGTGVYEQYFGPGTRLTVT.

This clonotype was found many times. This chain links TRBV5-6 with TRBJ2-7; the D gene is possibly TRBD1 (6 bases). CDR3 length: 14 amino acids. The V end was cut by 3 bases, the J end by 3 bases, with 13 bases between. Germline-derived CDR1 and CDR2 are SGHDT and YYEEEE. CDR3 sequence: CASSYDRPGYEQYF. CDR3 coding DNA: TGTGCCAGCAGCTACGACAGGCCCGGCTACGAGCAGTACTTC.

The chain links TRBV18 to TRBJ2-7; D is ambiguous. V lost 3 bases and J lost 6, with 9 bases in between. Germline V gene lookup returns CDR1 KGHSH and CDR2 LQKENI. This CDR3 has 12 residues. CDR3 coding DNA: TGTGCCAGCTCACCGTCCAGGCTCGAGCAGTACTTC. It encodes CASSPSRLEQYF.

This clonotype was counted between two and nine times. This CDR3 is CSVILAVSSTDTQYF. Here the CDR3 DNA reads TGCAGCGTGATACTAGCGGTCTCTAGCACAGATACGCAGTATTTT. The chain recombines TRBV29-1 with TRBJ2-3; 8 bases are a match to TRBD2. The CDR3 extends over 15 amino acids. Per germline, CDR1 SQVTM and CDR2 ANQGSEA. The V and J ends lost 6 bases and 0 bases, in that order; junction bases with no gene match: 8.

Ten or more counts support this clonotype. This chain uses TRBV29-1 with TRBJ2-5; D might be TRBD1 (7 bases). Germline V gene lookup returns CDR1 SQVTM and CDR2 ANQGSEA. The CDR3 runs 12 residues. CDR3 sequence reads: CSGGGGLETQYF. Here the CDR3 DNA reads TGCAGTGGAGGAGGGGGCCTTGAGACCCAGTACTTC. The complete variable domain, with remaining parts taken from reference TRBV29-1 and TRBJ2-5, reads SAVISQKPSRDICQRGTSLTIQCQVDSQVTMMFWYRQQPGQSLTLIATANQGSEATYESGFVIDKFPISRPNLTFSTLTVSNMSPEDSSIYLCSGGGGLETQYFGPGTRLLVL.

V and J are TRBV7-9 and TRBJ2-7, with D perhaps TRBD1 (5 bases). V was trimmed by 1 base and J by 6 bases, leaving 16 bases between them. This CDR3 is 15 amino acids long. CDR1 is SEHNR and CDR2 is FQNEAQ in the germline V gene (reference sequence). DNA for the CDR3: TGTGCCAGCAGCTTAGAGTTCTCTCCCCAGGGCGAGCAGTACTTC. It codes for CASSLEFSPQGEQYF.

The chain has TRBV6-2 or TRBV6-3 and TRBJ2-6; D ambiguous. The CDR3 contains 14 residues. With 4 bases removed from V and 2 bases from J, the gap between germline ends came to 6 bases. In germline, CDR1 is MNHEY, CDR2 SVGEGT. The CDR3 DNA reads TGTGCCAGCAGTTCAGAACCTGGGGCCAACGTCCTGACTTTC. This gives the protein CASSSEPGANVLTF.

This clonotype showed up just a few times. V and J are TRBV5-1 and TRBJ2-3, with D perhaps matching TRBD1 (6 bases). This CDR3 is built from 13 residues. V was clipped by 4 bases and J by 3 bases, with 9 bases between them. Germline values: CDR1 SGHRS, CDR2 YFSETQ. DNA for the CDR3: TGCGCCAGCAGCAAAGGACAGACAGATACGCAGTATTTT. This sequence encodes CASSKGQTDTQYF.

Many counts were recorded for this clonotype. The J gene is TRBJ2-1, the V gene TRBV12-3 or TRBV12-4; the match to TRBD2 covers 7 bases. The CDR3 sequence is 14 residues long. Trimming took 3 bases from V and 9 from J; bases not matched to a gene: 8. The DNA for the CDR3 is TGTGCCAGCAGTTTCGGCGGGAGCGGCATTGAGCAGTTCTTC. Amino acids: CASSFGGSGIEQFF.

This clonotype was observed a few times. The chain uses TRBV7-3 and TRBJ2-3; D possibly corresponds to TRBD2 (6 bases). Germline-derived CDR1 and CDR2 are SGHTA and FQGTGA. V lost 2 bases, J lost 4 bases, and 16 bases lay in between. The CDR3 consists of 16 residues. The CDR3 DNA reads TGTGCCAGCAGCTTACTGGGGGGAGGCCTCCCAGATACGCAGTATTTT. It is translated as CASSLLGGGLPDTQYF.

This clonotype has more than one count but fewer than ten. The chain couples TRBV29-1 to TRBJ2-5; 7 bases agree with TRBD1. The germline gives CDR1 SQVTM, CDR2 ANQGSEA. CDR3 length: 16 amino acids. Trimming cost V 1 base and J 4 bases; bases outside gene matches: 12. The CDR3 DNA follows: TGCAGCGTTGAAGTTCCCACAGGGGTCATGGGAGAGACCCAGTACTTC. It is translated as CSVEVPTGVMGETQYF.

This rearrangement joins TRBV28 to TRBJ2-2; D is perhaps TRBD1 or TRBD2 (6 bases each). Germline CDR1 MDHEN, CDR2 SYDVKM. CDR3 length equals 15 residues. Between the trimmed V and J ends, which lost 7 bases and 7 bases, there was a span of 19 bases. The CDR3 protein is CASTPLTGRDGELFF. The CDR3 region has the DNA TGTGCCAGCACCCCCCTTACAGGGCGGGACGGGGAGCTGTTTTTT.

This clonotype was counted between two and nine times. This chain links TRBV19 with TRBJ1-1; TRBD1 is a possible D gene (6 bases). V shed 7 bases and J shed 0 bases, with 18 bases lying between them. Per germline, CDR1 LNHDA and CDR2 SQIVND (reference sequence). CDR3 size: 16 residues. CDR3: CASNTRPRGMNTEAFF. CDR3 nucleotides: TGTGCCAGTAACACGAGGCCCAGGGGAATGAACACTGAAGCTTTCTTT.

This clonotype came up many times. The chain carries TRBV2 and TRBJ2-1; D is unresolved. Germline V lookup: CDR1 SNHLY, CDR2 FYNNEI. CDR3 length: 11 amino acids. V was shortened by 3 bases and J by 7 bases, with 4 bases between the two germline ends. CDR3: CASSDWNEQFF. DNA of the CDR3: TGTGCCAGCAGTGATTGGAATGAGCAGTTCTTC.

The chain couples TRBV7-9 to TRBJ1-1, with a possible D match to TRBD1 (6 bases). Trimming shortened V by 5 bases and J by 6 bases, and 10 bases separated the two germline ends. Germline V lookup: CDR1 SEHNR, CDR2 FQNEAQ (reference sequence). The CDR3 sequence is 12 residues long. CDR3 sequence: CASSPTGSEAFF. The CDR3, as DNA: TGTGCCAGCAGCCCGACAGGTTCTGAAGCTTTCTTT.

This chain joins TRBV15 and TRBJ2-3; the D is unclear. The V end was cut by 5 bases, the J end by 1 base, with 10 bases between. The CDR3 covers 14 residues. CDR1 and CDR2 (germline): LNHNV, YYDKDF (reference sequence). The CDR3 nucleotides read TGTGCCACCAGCCGATGGGGTGGCACAGATACGCAGTATTTT. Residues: CATSRWGGTDTQYF.

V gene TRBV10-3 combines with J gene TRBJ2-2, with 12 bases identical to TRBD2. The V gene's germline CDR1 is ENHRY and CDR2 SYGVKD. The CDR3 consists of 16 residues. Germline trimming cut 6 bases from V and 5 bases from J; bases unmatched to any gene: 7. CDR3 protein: CAIRTFGTSGTGELFF. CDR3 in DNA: TGTGCCATCAGGACTTTCGGGACTAGCGGGACCGGGGAGCTGTTTTTT.